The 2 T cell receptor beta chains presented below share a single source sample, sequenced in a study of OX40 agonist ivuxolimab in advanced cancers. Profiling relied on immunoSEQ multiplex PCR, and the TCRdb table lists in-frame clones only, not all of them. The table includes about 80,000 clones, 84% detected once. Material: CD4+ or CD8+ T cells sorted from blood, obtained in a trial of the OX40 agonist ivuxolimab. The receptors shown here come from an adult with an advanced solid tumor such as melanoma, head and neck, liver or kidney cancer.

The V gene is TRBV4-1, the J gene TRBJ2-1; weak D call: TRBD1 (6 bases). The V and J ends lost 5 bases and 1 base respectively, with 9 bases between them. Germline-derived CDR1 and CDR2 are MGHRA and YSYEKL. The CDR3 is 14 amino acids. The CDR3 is CASSSGQSYNEQFF. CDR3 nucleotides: TGCGCCAGCAGCTCGGGACAATCCTACAATGAGCAGTTCTTC.

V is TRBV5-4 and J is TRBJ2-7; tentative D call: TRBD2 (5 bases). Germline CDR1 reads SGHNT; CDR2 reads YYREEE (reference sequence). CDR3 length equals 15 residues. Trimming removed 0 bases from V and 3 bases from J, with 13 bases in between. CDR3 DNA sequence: TGTGCCAGCAGCTTGGGACTATCAAGCCACTACGAGCAGTACTTC. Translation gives CASSLGLSSHYEQYF.